What follows are 18 T cell receptor beta chains derived from one specimen sequenced in a study of CD8 T cells in Susac syndrome. When the RNA was reverse transcribed, random hexamers were used with an input of roughly 0.5 to 1 ug. TCRdb fed the immunoSEQ multiplex PCR reads into MiXCR, producing one record per CDR3 protein. The sample records roughly 130,000 distinct CDR3 sequences, 90% to 95% being singletons. The source material was CD8+ T cells from PBMCs. The receptors were sampled from a human donor with Susac syndrome.

J is TRBJ2-3 and V is TRBV27; no reliable D call. Germline V gene sequence: CDR1 MNHEY, CDR2 SMNVEV (reference sequence). There are 15 residues in the CDR3. V lost 1 base and J lost 5, with 13 bases in between. This CDR3 is CASSLLTPRGDTQYF. The CDR3 nucleotides read TGTGCCAGCAGTTTATTAACCCCCCGAGGAGATACGCAGTATTTT.

The chain employs TRBV20-1 and TRBJ1-6; D unresolved. Trimming cost V 0 bases and J 7 bases, with 16 bases left between them. CDR3 length equals 16 residues. Germline-derived CDR1 and CDR2 are DFQATT and SNEGSKA (reference sequence). The CDR3 region has the DNA TGCAGTGCTAGAGATCCAGGCGGACTGACCAATTCACCCCTCCACTTT. It translates to CSARDPGGLTNSPLHF.

The rearrangement joins TRBV4-2 to TRBJ2-3; no reliable D call. V was cut by 0 bases and J by 0 bases, with 10 bases left in between. The germline V gene has CDR1 LGHNA and CDR2 YNFKEQ. This CDR3 is 16 amino acids long. CDR3 residues: CASSQESTVSTDTQYF. For the CDR3, the DNA is TGTGCCAGCAGCCAAGAGTCCACAGTGAGCACAGATACGCAGTATTTT.

CDR3 protein: CASSLAAQTVLETQYF. The CDR3 DNA follows: TGTGCCAGCAGCTTAGCCGCCCAGACAGTATTAGAGACCCAGTACTTC. This chain uses TRBV11-2 with TRBJ2-5; D possibly corresponds to TRBD1 (5 bases). The V and J ends lost 1 base and 4 bases respectively, with 16 bases between them. Germline V gene lookup returns CDR1 SGHAT and CDR2 FQNNGV. The CDR3 totals 16 residues.

The rearrangement uses TRBV11-2 and TRBJ2-1; a weak D match, TRBD1 (5 bases). Per germline, CDR1 SGHAT and CDR2 FQNNGV. There are 11 residues in the CDR3. The germline V and J ends were trimmed by 8 bases and 9 bases, with 11 bases remaining between them. CDR3 protein: CASYTGAEQFF. Here the CDR3 DNA reads TGTGCCAGCTATACTGGGGCTGAGCAGTTCTTC.

CDR3 in amino acids: CASSQYGTVNGYTF. The CDR3 DNA sequence: TGCGCCAGCAGCCAATATGGGACAGTTAATGGCTACACCTTC. The chain couples TRBV4-3 to TRBJ1-2; 7 nucleotides match TRBD1. Germline V gene lookup returns CDR1 LGHNA and CDR2 YSLEER. V lost 2 bases and J lost 6; bases outside the gene matches: 6. This CDR3 contains 14 residues.

This rearrangement joins TRBV13 to TRBJ1-2, with 9 bases matching TRBD1. The CDR3 consists of 14 residues. V was pared by 3 bases and J by 4 bases, with 3 bases of the junction left unmatched. Germline-derived CDR1 and CDR2 are PRHDT and FYEKMQ (reference sequence). CDR3 residues: CASSFRTGVYGYTF. In nucleotides, the CDR3 is TGTGCCAGCAGCTTTCGGACAGGGGTCTATGGCTACACCTTC.

The chain links TRBV6-5 to TRBJ1-2, with D uncertain. The V end lost 6 bases, the J end lost 8 bases, and 13 bases lay between the germline ends. Per the germline V gene, CDR1 is MNHEY and CDR2 is SVGAGI. This CDR3 spans 12 amino acids. This chain's CDR3 is CASRRPGNGYTF. In DNA form, the CDR3 reads TGTGCCAGCAGGCGACCCGGGAACGGCTACACCTTC.

Worth noting for this clonotype: At one of its ends the junction is not consistent with the germline gene, which may arise from a read error. This chain links TRBV6-4 with TRBJ2-6; D ambiguous. The CDR3 is 14 residues long. Germline values: CDR1 MRHNA, CDR2 SNTAGT. Written as DNA, the CDR3 is TGCACCGTGGGTCAGCGTTCTGGGGCCAACGTCCTGACTTTC. This translates into CTVGQRSGANVLTF.

This chain links TRBV4-3 with TRBJ2-7; perhaps TRBD1 as D (5 bases). V was cut by 0 bases and J by 6 bases, with 12 bases left in between. CDR3 length: 14 residues. Germline CDR1 reads LGHNA; CDR2 reads YSLEER. The CDR3 DNA sequence: TGCGCCAGCAGCCAAGATTTCAGGGTGGGCGAGCAGTACTTC. Amino acid sequence: CASSQDFRVGEQYF.

The V call is TRBV29-1, the J call TRBJ2-7; weak D call: TRBD1 (7 bases). Trimming cost V 3 bases and J 4 bases, with 13 bases left between them. The germline gives CDR1 SQVTM, CDR2 ANQGSEA. The CDR3 covers 13 residues. CDR3 amino acids: CSVEGGQNYEQYF. CDR3 DNA sequence: TGCAGCGTTGAGGGGGGACAGAATTACGAGCAGTACTTC.

The rearrangement links TRBV29-1 to TRBJ1-2, with unresolved D. The CDR3 runs 13 residues. V lost 1 base to trimming and J lost 2 bases, with 8 bases between them. Germline assignment: CDR1 SQVTM and CDR2 ANQGSEA. The CDR3, as DNA: TGCAGCGTTGAAGTCTCTTACAACTATGGCTACACCTTC. Amino acids: CSVEVSYNYGYTF.

This chain uses TRBV2 with TRBJ2-1, with D uncertain. Germline loops: CDR1 SNHLY, CDR2 FYNNEI. This CDR3 region has 14 residues. Trimming removed 7 bases at V and 3 bases at J, with 13 bases between. The CDR3 is CASTERSGYNEQFF. In DNA form, the CDR3 reads TGTGCCAGCACGGAGAGATCCGGCTACAATGAGCAGTTCTTC.

The chain links TRBV9 to TRBJ1-1; D is undetermined. Per germline, CDR1 SGDLS and CDR2 YYNGEE. This CDR3 has 13 residues. Trimming shortened V by 3 bases and J by 1 base, and 7 bases separated the two germline ends. CDR3 sequence (DNA): TGTGCCAGCAGCGCAGAGGGGAACACTGAAGCTTTCTTT. Its translation is CASSAEGNTEAFF.

This clonotype was found once. V is TRBV15 and J is TRBJ2-5; 9 bases line up with TRBD2. The germline gives CDR1 LNHNV, CDR2 YYDKDF (reference sequence). The CDR3 is 17 residues long. Germline trimming cut 6 bases from V and 5 bases from J; bases unmatched to any gene: 16. CDR3 protein: CATSTTGTGLAGETQYF. CDR3 nucleotide sequence: TGTGCCACCAGTACCACCGGGACGGGACTAGCTGGCGAGACCCAGTACTTC.

V gene TRBV9 combines with J gene TRBJ2-7, with 7 nucleotides matching TRBD2. The CDR3 sequence is 14 residues long. CDR1 SGDLS and CDR2 YYNGEE come from the germline V gene. V shed 4 bases and J 3 bases; nucleotides not matched to a gene: 7. In DNA, the CDR3 is TGTGCCAGCAGCCCCCGGGTAGCGGGCTACGAGCAGTACTTC. It is translated as CASSPRVAGYEQYF.

J is TRBJ1-1 and V is TRBV29-1, with 10 bases identical to TRBD1. The CDR3 is made up of 15 amino acids. In germline, CDR1 is SQVTM, CDR2 ANQGSEA. After removal of 1 base from V and 4 bases from J, the junction contained 6 bases not matched to a gene. CDR3 sequence: CSVEGGRTGGTEAFF. CDR3 coding DNA: TGCAGCGTTGAAGGTGGTCGGACAGGGGGCACTGAAGCTTTCTTT.

This chain connects TRBV20-1 to TRBJ1-5, with a weak D call TRBD1 (6 bases). Germline V lookup: CDR1 DFQATT, CDR2 SNEGSKA (reference sequence). This CDR3 is 14 amino acids long. Trimming left V 2 bases short and J 1 base short, with 9 bases between. In nucleotides, the CDR3 is TGCAGTGCTAGACCAGGGGAGAGCAATCAGCCCCAGCATTTT. Protein: CSARPGESNQPQHF.